The 23 T cell receptor beta chains in this list originate from one sample, sequenced in a study of T cell clones after liver transplantation (dated by TCRdb to about 2019). The time point label here, explained by the study, means: pre-transplant. The library was prepared using the immunoSEQ multiplex PCR assay. TCRdb's version of the immuneACCESS table is confined to in-frame rearrangements and falls short of the full clone set. An unresolved V gene accounts for under half of the shortfall where checked; the remainder is of unknown origin. For this sample the table gives around 100,000 clones, of which roughly four fifths were detected only once. The ten top clones hold over 0.75% of the sample. The sequencing here drew on CD4+ T cells from blood, taken before liver transplant. These receptors were taken from a human donor who received a liver transplant.

This clone was counted between two and nine times. This chain uses TRBV6-6 with TRBJ2-1, with unresolved D. Germline loops: CDR1 MNHNY, CDR2 SVGAGI (reference sequence). Trimming shortened V by 2 bases and J by 6 bases, and 2 bases separated the two germline ends. CDR3 length: 11 amino acids. CDR3 sequence (DNA): TGTGCCAGCAGTTACAGCAATGAGCAGTTCTTC. Its translation: CASSYSNEQFF.

The chain links TRBV19 to TRBJ2-2, with unresolved D. Germline V gene sequence: CDR1 LNHDA, CDR2 SQIVND (reference sequence). V gave up 9 bases and J gave up 5 bases, with 10 bases separating them. The CDR3 sequence is 12 residues long. DNA for the CDR3: TGTGCCAGCTCCCTTACTACCGGGGAGCTGTTTTTT. Translation gives CASSLTTGELFF. Filled out from reference TRBV19 and TRBJ2-2, the complete variable domain reads DGGITQSPKYLFRKEGQNVTLSCEQNLNHDAMYWYRQDPGQGLRLIYYSQIVNDFQKGDIAEGYSVSREKKESFPLTVTSAQKNPTAFYLCASSLTTGELFFGEGSRLTVL.

The V call is TRBV19, the J call TRBJ1-1; D uncertain. This CDR3 contains 16 residues. CDR1 and CDR2 from the germline V gene are LNHDA and SQIVND (reference sequence). V was trimmed by 4 bases and J by 0 bases, leaving 15 bases between them. The CDR3 nucleotides read TGTGCCAGTAGTAAGGGTGGACTGGGGTTGAACACTGAAGCTTTCTTT. It specifies CASSKGGLGLNTEAFF.

This clone was found once. This sequence joins TRBV5-4 and TRBJ2-3, with 11 bases fitting TRBD1. The trim removed 2 bases at V and 12 bases at J, leaving 5 bases unmatched. This CDR3 is 13 amino acids long. Germline CDR1 reads SGHNT; CDR2 reads YYREEE (reference sequence). CDR3 protein: CASSFQGTGGQYF. CDR3 sequence (DNA): TGTGCCAGCAGCTTTCAAGGGACAGGGGGACAGTATTTT.

The chain carries TRBV5-8 and TRBJ2-7, with D maybe TRBD1 (6 bases). The CDR3 covers 15 residues. Trimming shortened V by 4 bases and J by 1 base, and 15 bases separated the two germline ends. The V gene's germline CDR1 is SGHTS and CDR2 YDEGEE. DNA of the CDR3: TGTGCCAGCAGCCCACGGACAGTTTTTTCCTACGAGCAGTACTTC. Its translation is CASSPRTVFSYEQYF.

The CDR3: CASSFGTGREDTQYF. Written as DNA, the CDR3 is TGTGCCAGCAGCTTCGGGACAGGGAGAGAAGATACGCAGTATTTT. This chain uses TRBV11-2 with TRBJ2-3; 9 bases match TRBD1. The V gene's germline CDR1 is SGHAT and CDR2 FQNNGV. V was pared by 3 bases and J by 5 bases, with 6 bases of the junction left unmatched. The CDR3 runs to 15 residues.

The J gene is TRBJ2-1, the V gene TRBV4-1, with D possibly being TRBD2 (5 bases). Trimming pared 4 bases from V and 7 bases from J, leaving 8 bases between. From germline, CDR1 is MGHRA and CDR2 YSYEKL. This CDR3 comprises 12 residues. The CDR3 sequence: CASSRAENEQFF. CDR3 sequence (DNA): TGCGCCAGCAGCCGAGCGGAGAATGAGCAGTTCTTC.

V and J are TRBV5-1 and TRBJ2-1; weak D call: TRBD2 (6 bases). The CDR3 has 15 residues. Germline V lookup: CDR1 SGHRS, CDR2 YFSETQ. Deletions cut 0 bases from V and 8 bases from J, with 15 bases between. Here the CDR3 reads CASSLDGSWGDEQFF. In DNA form, the CDR3 reads TGCGCCAGCAGCTTGGACGGATCGTGGGGGGATGAGCAGTTCTTC.

This clone was found once. V and J are TRBV4-1 and TRBJ2-3; D gene uncertain. V was trimmed by 1 base and J by 5 bases, leaving 10 bases between them. This CDR3 contains 14 residues. Germline values: CDR1 MGHRA, CDR2 YSYEKL. As DNA, the CDR3 is TGCGCCAGCAGCCAAGCCATCCAGCGAGATACGCAGTATTTT. This sequence encodes CASSQAIQRDTQYF.

This clone was counted only a few times. This chain joins TRBV7-8 and TRBJ2-5; TRBD1 matches at 9 bases. V lost 5 bases and J lost 4; bases outside the gene matches: 8. There are 15 residues in the CDR3. The germline V gene has CDR1 SGHVS and CDR2 FQNEAQ. The CDR3 region is CASSVGQGYRETQYF. The DNA of the CDR3 is TGTGCCAGCAGCGTAGGACAGGGGTACAGAGAGACCCAGTACTTC.

The V call is TRBV30, the J call TRBJ2-1, with unresolved D. CDR3 length: 12 residues. Deletions cut 0 bases from V and 4 bases from J, with 4 bases between. CDR1 is GTSNPN, CDR2 SVGIG, per germline (reference sequence). In nucleotides, the CDR3 is TGTGCCTGGAGTGTAATGTACAATGAGCAGTTCTTC. Translation: CAWSVMYNEQFF.

The table lists this clone with a few counts. J is TRBJ2-2 and V is TRBV9; 10 bases are a match to TRBD1. CDR3 length: 16 amino acids. V shed 2 bases, J shed 6 bases, and the junction held 7 bases outside the gene matches. Germline V gene sequence: CDR1 SGDLS, CDR2 YYNGEE. Written as DNA, the CDR3 is TGTGCCAGCAGCGTCGGGACAGGGGCTGGGGCCGGGGAGCTGTTTTTT. Encoded protein: CASSVGTGAGAGELFF. Full variable domain (rest looked up from reference TRBV9 and TRBJ2-2): DSGVTQTPKHLITATGQRVTLRCSPRSGDLSVYWYQQSLDQGLQFLIQYYNGEERAKGNILERFSAQQFPDLHSELNLSSLELGDSALYFCASSVGTGAGAGELFFGEGSRLTVL.

The J gene is TRBJ2-5, the V gene TRBV29-1, with 8 bases aligning to TRBD1. The CDR3 totals 13 residues. V lost 6 bases, J lost 4 bases, and 7 bases stayed unmatched. Germline CDR1 reads SQVTM; CDR2 reads ANQGSEA. Here the CDR3 reads CSVVTGVAETQYF. CDR3 in DNA: TGCAGCGTAGTGACAGGGGTCGCAGAGACCCAGTACTTC. The whole variable domain, filled in from reference TRBV29-1 and TRBJ2-5, reads SAVISQKPSRDICQRGTSLTIQCQVDSQVTMMFWYRQQPGQSLTLIATANQGSEATYESGFVIDKFPISRPNLTFSTLTVSNMSPEDSSIYLCSVVTGVAETQYFGPGTRLLVL.

The chain joins TRBV6-1 to TRBJ1-5; 12 bases map to TRBD1. Per germline, CDR1 MNHNS and CDR2 SASEGT. V dropped 6 bases and J dropped 6; count of bases not matched to a gene: 3. CDR3 length: 14 amino acids. CDR3: CASRGQGAVQPQHF. CDR3 bases: TGTGCCAGCAGGGGACAGGGGGCAGTTCAGCCCCAGCATTTT.

The CDR3 loop reads CASSSLDREYTEAFF. The CDR3 nucleotides read TGTGCCAGCTCGTCTTTGGACAGGGAATACACTGAAGCTTTCTTT. V is TRBV18 and J is TRBJ1-1, with 8 bases matching TRBD1. Trimming cost V 6 bases and J 3 bases; bases outside gene matches: 9. This CDR3 is 15 amino acids long. In germline, CDR1 is KGHSH, CDR2 LQKENI. Full variable domain (outside the CDR3, taken from reference TRBV18 and TRBJ1-1): NAGVMQNPRHLVRRRGQEARLRCSPMKGHSHVYWYRQLPEEGLKFMVYLQKENIIDESGMPKERFSAEFPKEGPSILRIQQVVRGDSAAYFCASSSLDREYTEAFFGQGTRLTVV.

The chain carries TRBV5-1 and TRBJ2-5; D remains unclear. Germline assignment: CDR1 SGHRS and CDR2 YFSETQ. The CDR3 spans 12 residues. Trimming stripped 5 bases from V and 5 bases from J, with 10 bases between. CDR3 sequence reads: CASSLTGETQYF. CDR3 DNA sequence: TGCGCCAGCAGTTTGACGGGCGAGACCCAGTACTTC.

V usage is TRBV7-9 and J usage is TRBJ2-1, with TRBD2 matching 7 bases. Unmatched junction bases numbered 3, after V lost 0 bases and J lost 7 bases. Germline lookup yields CDR1 SEHNR and CDR2 FQNEAQ (reference sequence). The CDR3 has 14 residues. DNA for the CDR3: TGTGCCAGCAGCTTAGCCCTTAGCGGGAATGAGCAGTTCTTC. This translates into CASSLALSGNEQFF.

This chain connects TRBV18 to TRBJ2-3, with 10 bases identical to TRBD2. The J segment lost 7 bases and the V segment lost 1 base, leaving 5 bases of the junction unmatched. Germline V gives CDR1 KGHSH, CDR2 LQKENI. The CDR3 spans 15 residues. In DNA form, the CDR3 reads TGTGCCAGCTCACCACAAGCGGGAGGGCCTTATACGCAGTATTTT. Protein sequence: CASSPQAGGPYTQYF.

This clone was found once. The chain combines TRBV7-9 with TRBJ2-2; D might be TRBD2 (5 bases). V dropped 5 bases and J dropped 6 bases, with 16 bases sitting between them. The CDR3 contains 15 residues. CDR1 and CDR2 from the germline V gene are SEHNR and FQNEAQ (reference sequence). CDR3 residues: CASSQVDFTAGELFF. CDR3 DNA: TGTGCCAGCAGCCAGGTGGACTTTACAGCCGGGGAGCTGTTTTTT.

The chain uses TRBV27 and TRBJ1-2; the match to TRBD1 covers 10 bases. The CDR3 is 13 amino acids. CDR1 and CDR2 from the germline V gene are MNHEY and SMNVEV (reference sequence). Trimming removed 6 bases from V and 8 bases from J; junction bases left unmatched: 6. The CDR3 sequence: CASRKRQGAGYTF. CDR3 nucleotide sequence: TGTGCCAGCAGAAAACGACAGGGGGCGGGCTACACCTTC.

Remarks on this clone: At one end, the junction sequence differs from germline, possibly due to a read error. The chain recombines TRBV10-2 with TRBJ2-7, with 14 bases that match TRBD2. The germline CDR1 and CDR2 sequences are WSHSY and SAAADI. This CDR3 region has 14 residues. In DNA form, the CDR3 reads TGCGCCAGCAGGGAGTGGACTAGCGGGAGGCCGCAGTACTTC. It translates to CASREWTSGRPQYF.

The rearrangement links TRBV6-5 to TRBJ2-2, with D maybe TRBD1 (5 bases). This CDR3 region has 14 residues. V was pared by 5 bases and J by 14 bases, with 21 bases between. The germline CDR1 and CDR2 sequences are MNHEY and SVGAGI. The CDR3 DNA is TGTGCCAGCAGTCCGGACACACTCTTTTACCCCCTGTTTTTT. This translates into CASSPDTLFYPLFF.

The chain couples TRBV6-1 to TRBJ2-5; 7 bases agree with TRBD2. Germline-derived CDR1 and CDR2 are MNHNS and SASEGT. The ends lost 8 bases at V and 5 bases at J; junction bases unmatched: 14. This CDR3 is built from 15 residues. CDR3 bases: TGTGCCAGCCAGCCTGGCGGGGGTCCCATCGAGACCCAGTACTTC. Translated: CASQPGGGPIETQYF.